The 23 T cell receptor beta chains presented below share a single source sample, sequenced in a study of cytomegalovirus exposure and HLA in healthy donors. Sequencing used immunoSEQ multiplex PCR; TCRdb keeps in-frame clones, though not all of them. The data contain more than 300,000 clones, around 86% of them singletons. The sample consisted of PBMCs. The receptors come from a woman under 30 in good health and CMV-seronegative.

The rearrangement joins TRBV9 to TRBJ2-2; 7 bases map to TRBD1. The V gene's germline CDR1 is SGDLS and CDR2 YYNGEE. This CDR3 spans 16 amino acids. V was clipped by 0 bases and J by 6 bases; unmatched bases: 8. CDR3 loop: CASSVATGRGPGELFF. The CDR3 bases are TGTGCCAGCAGCGTAGCTACGGGAAGGGGGCCCGGGGAGCTGTTTTTT. Filled out from reference TRBV9 and TRBJ2-2, the complete variable domain reads DSGVTQTPKHLITATGQRVTLRCSPRSGDLSVYWYQQSLDQGLQFLIQYYNGEERAKGNILERFSAQQFPDLHSELNLSSLELGDSALYFCASSVATGRGPGELFFGEGSRLTVL.

This sequence joins TRBV27 and TRBJ1-4; 7 bases are shared with TRBD1. In germline, CDR1 is MNHEY, CDR2 SMNVEV (reference sequence). This CDR3 has 15 amino acids. Trimming removed 5 bases from V and 7 bases from J; junction bases left unmatched: 10. This chain's CDR3 is CASSPFGQAAEKLFF. The DNA for the CDR3 is TGTGCCAGCAGTCCCTTCGGACAGGCCGCTGAAAAACTGTTTTTT.

To note about this clone: The junction shows a germline mismatch at one end, possibly a read error. The chain is built from TRBV30 and TRBJ2-3; TRBD2 agrees at 7 bases. The CDR3 has 13 amino acids. Germline V gene sequence: CDR1 GTSNPN, CDR2 SVGIG (reference sequence). The CDR3 DNA reads TGTGCATGGAGCCCAATAGCGGGCAATACGCAGTATTTT. It encodes CAWSPIAGNTQYF.

The chain has TRBV11-2 and TRBJ2-3; the D gene is possibly TRBD2 (6 bases). The germline V gene has CDR1 SGHAT and CDR2 FQNNGV. V was shortened by 4 bases and J by 3 bases, with 11 bases between the two germline ends. This CDR3 is 14 amino acids long. The CDR3 protein is CASSWNSGTDTQYF. DNA for the CDR3: TGTGCCAGCAGCTGGAATAGCGGAACAGATACGCAGTATTTT.

The chain is built from TRBV28 and TRBJ2-3; 9 positions match TRBD2. The CDR3 spans 15 residues. CDR1 is MDHEN and CDR2 is SYDVKM in the germline V gene. V lost 10 bases, J lost 6 bases, and 14 bases stayed unmatched. CDR3 bases: TGTGCCACCACCTGGGGCGGGAGGGCCGCGGATACGCAGTATTTT. It yields the protein CATTWGGRAADTQYF.

The chain links TRBV5-1 to TRBJ1-1, with D perhaps TRBD1 (5 bases). CDR1 and CDR2 from the germline V gene are SGHRS and YFSETQ. The CDR3 runs to 17 residues. The V end was cut by 4 bases, the J end by 0 bases, with 19 bases between. CDR3: CASSLSTGGQLNTEAFF. The CDR3, as DNA: TGCGCCAGCAGCCTCTCAACGGGCGGACAACTGAACACTGAAGCTTTCTTT. The full variable domain, with the rest looked up from reference TRBV5-1 and TRBJ1-1, is KAGVTQTPRYLIKTRGQQVTLSCSPISGHRSVSWYQQTPGQGLQFLFEYFSETQRNKGNFPGRFSGRQFSNSRSEMNVSTLELGDSALYLCASSLSTGGQLNTEAFFGQGTRLTVV.

The V call is TRBV30, the J call TRBJ2-7, with 10 bases lining up with TRBD2. Germline-derived CDR1 and CDR2 are GTSNPN and SVGIG (reference sequence). The CDR3 has 14 residues. V gave up 2 bases and J gave up 6 bases; unmatched junction bases: 7. Here the CDR3 DNA reads TGTGCCTGGAGTCGTAAGCGGGAGGGGGGCGAGCAGTACTTC. Translating gives CAWSRKREGGEQYF. The variable domain in full, completed from reference TRBV30 and TRBJ2-7, reads SQTIHQWPATLVQPVGSPLSLECTVEGTSNPNLYWYRQAAGRGLQLLFYSVGIGQISSEVPQNLSASRPQDRQFILSSKKLLLSDSGFYLCAWSRKREGGEQYFGPGTRLTVT.

This chain uses TRBV7-6 with TRBJ2-1; no definite D call. Trimming took off 1 base at V and 7 bases at J, with 11 bases between the two ends. The length of the CDR3 is 14 residues. CDR1 and CDR2 (germline): SGHVS, FNYEAQ. This CDR3 is CASSLGGFSNEQFF. CDR3 in DNA: TGTGCCAGCAGCTTAGGAGGCTTTAGTAATGAGCAGTTCTTC.

This chain uses TRBV9 with TRBJ1-1; D perhaps matches TRBD1 (5 bases). Germline CDR1 is SGDLS and CDR2 is YYNGEE. The CDR3 totals 14 residues. The V and J ends lost 0 bases and 5 bases respectively, with 11 bases between them. The DNA of the CDR3 is TGTGCCAGCAGCGTAGATTGGGGGAGGACTGAAGCTTTCTTT. It specifies CASSVDWGRTEAFF. The full variable domain, its missing parts supplied by reference TRBV9 and TRBJ1-1, is DSGVTQTPKHLITATGQRVTLRCSPRSGDLSVYWYQQSLDQGLQFLIQYYNGEERAKGNILERFSAQQFPDLHSELNLSSLELGDSALYFCASSVDWGRTEAFFGQGTRLTVV.

This clone was counted once. V usage is TRBV5-1 and J usage is TRBJ2-7; no clear D. Germline CDR1 and CDR2: SGHRS and YFSETQ. V dropped 0 bases and J dropped 5 bases, with 15 bases sitting between them. The CDR3 runs to 15 residues. The CDR3 sequence: CASSLASILLDEQYF. The CDR3 DNA is TGCGCCAGCAGCTTGGCTTCAATTTTACTCGACGAGCAGTACTTC. Full variable domain (outside the CDR3, taken from reference TRBV5-1 and TRBJ2-7): KAGVTQTPRYLIKTRGQQVTLSCSPISGHRSVSWYQQTPGQGLQFLFEYFSETQRNKGNFPGRFSGRQFSNSRSEMNVSTLELGDSALYLCASSLASILLDEQYFGPGTRLTVT.

The chain recombines TRBV6-1 with TRBJ1-1, with 7 positions matching TRBD1. CDR1 is MNHNS and CDR2 is SASEGT in the germline V gene. The CDR3 runs to 14 residues. The J segment lost 6 bases and the V segment lost 6 bases, leaving 10 bases of the junction unmatched. The CDR3 loop is CASRDRRLNSEAFF. The CDR3 DNA reads TGTGCCAGCAGGGACAGGCGCCTAAATTCTGAAGCTTTCTTT.

This chain links TRBV27 with TRBJ2-1; D is uncertain. V was trimmed by 0 bases and J by 2 bases, leaving 14 bases between them. CDR1 MNHEY and CDR2 SMNVEV come from the germline V gene (reference sequence). The CDR3 extends over 17 amino acids. DNA of the CDR3: TGTGCCAGCAGTTTATCACTACGGCAGCTCCCCTACAATGAGCAGTTCTTC. Translation gives CASSLSLRQLPYNEQFF.

V usage is TRBV27 and J usage is TRBJ2-7, with D tentatively TRBD2 (6 bases). This CDR3 is 12 amino acids long. The germline CDR1 and CDR2 sequences are MNHEY and SMNVEV (reference sequence). The V end was cut by 10 bases, the J end by 2 bases, with 12 bases between. CDR3 protein: CATGTSPYEQYF. The CDR3 DNA sequence: TGTGCCACAGGGACTTCCCCCTACGAGCAGTACTTC.

This rearrangement joins TRBV5-1 to TRBJ1-1; D gene uncertain. The germline CDR1 and CDR2 sequences are SGHRS and YFSETQ. There are 14 residues in the CDR3. Trimming removed 0 bases from V and 5 bases from J, with 11 bases in between. The CDR3 DNA reads TGCGCCAGCAGCTTGGGTGCCCCGGGAACTGAAGCTTTCTTT. Translation gives CASSLGAPGTEAFF. The whole variable domain, remainder taken from reference TRBV5-1 and TRBJ1-1, is KAGVTQTPRYLIKTRGQQVTLSCSPISGHRSVSWYQQTPGQGLQFLFEYFSETQRNKGNFPGRFSGRQFSNSRSEMNVSTLELGDSALYLCASSLGAPGTEAFFGQGTRLTVV.

The chain carries TRBV27 and TRBJ2-1, with D maybe TRBD1 (7 bases). The germline V gene encodes CDR1 MNHEY and CDR2 SMNVEV (reference sequence). The CDR3 extends over 15 amino acids. V dropped 3 bases and J dropped 8 bases, with 17 bases sitting between them. The CDR3 DNA reads TGTGCCAGCAGTTTCCGGGCAGGGGGGCCACATGAGCAGTTCTTC. It codes for CASSFRAGGPHEQFF.

The V call is TRBV10-3, the J call TRBJ2-7; D unclear. V was trimmed by 3 bases and J by 0 bases, leaving 12 bases between them. The CDR3 extends over 15 amino acids. Germline CDR1 is ENHRY and CDR2 is SYGVKD. CDR3 residues: CAISEDGPRSYEQYF. The DNA of the CDR3 is TGTGCCATCAGTGAAGATGGGCCCCGCTCCTACGAGCAGTACTTC.

J is TRBJ1-2 and V is TRBV4-1; a weak D match, TRBD1 (5 bases). Between the trimmed V and J ends, which lost 0 bases and 8 bases, there was a span of 19 bases. Germline V CDR1 and CDR2: MGHRA, YSYEKL. The CDR3 sequence is 16 residues long. This CDR3 reads CASSQDGGGRAGGYTF. The DNA for the CDR3 is TGCGCCAGCAGCCAAGATGGTGGCGGCCGTGCAGGGGGCTACACCTTC.

V usage is TRBV2 and J usage is TRBJ2-3; D is perhaps TRBD2 (7 bases). The V and J ends lost 11 bases and 7 bases respectively, with 13 bases between them. CDR3 length: 11 residues. The germline CDR1 and CDR2 sequences are SNHLY and FYNNEI. The CDR3 reads CAGGATYTQYF. The CDR3 nucleotides read TGTGCCGGGGGGGCCACTTATACGCAGTATTTT.

The V call is TRBV28, the J call TRBJ2-2, with D unclear. The CDR3 totals 14 residues. Trimming took off 5 bases at V and 0 bases at J, with 7 bases between the two ends. Germline V gene lookup returns CDR1 MDHEN and CDR2 SYDVKM. CDR3 sequence: CASSPHTNTGELFF. CDR3 sequence (DNA): TGTGCCAGCAGTCCACATACGAACACCGGGGAGCTGTTTTTT.

This sequence joins TRBV28 and TRBJ1-1; maybe TRBD1 (5 bases). Germline V gene sequence: CDR1 MDHEN, CDR2 SYDVKM. V was shortened by 5 bases and J by 1 base, with 23 bases between the two germline ends. This CDR3 has 18 residues. The CDR3 sequence: CASSPTQGLVRRNTEAFF. The CDR3 DNA is TGTGCCAGCAGTCCCACCCAGGGTTTAGTGAGGAGGAACACTGAAGCTTTCTTT.

The chain joins TRBV6-5 to TRBJ2-1; 10 bases fit TRBD2. The CDR3 is made up of 15 amino acids. Germline lookup yields CDR1 MNHEY and CDR2 SVGAGI. V was pared by 6 bases and J by 6 bases, with 8 bases of the junction left unmatched. CDR3 sequence: CASRPGTSDGNEQFF. As DNA, the CDR3 is TGTGCCAGCAGACCCGGGACTAGCGACGGCAATGAGCAGTTCTTC.

The chain combines TRBV18 with TRBJ1-1; possible D gene TRBD1, 5 bases. From germline, CDR1 is KGHSH and CDR2 LQKENI. The CDR3 contains 14 residues. V was trimmed by 5 bases and J by 7 bases, leaving 17 bases between them. DNA of the CDR3: TGTGCCAGCTCAACAACGGTCAGGGAGGGTGAAGCTTTCTTT. The encoded protein is CASSTTVREGEAFF.

The chain joins TRBV14 to TRBJ2-4; 11 bases line up with TRBD1. Germline V gene data show CDR1 as SGHDN and CDR2 as FVKESK. The CDR3 runs 19 residues. Germline trimming cut 0 bases from V and 5 bases from J; bases unmatched to any gene: 12. Here the CDR3 reads CASSQDTWGQGVSQNIQYF. CDR3 DNA sequence: TGTGCCAGCAGCCAAGATACGTGGGGACAGGGGGTTAGCCAAAACATTCAGTACTTC. The full variable domain, its missing parts supplied by reference TRBV14 and TRBJ2-4, is EAGVTQFPSHSVIEKGQTVTLRCDPISGHDNLYWYRRVMGKEIKFLLHFVKESKQDESGMPNNRFLAERTGGTYSTLKVQPAELEDSGVYFCASSQDTWGQGVSQNIQYFGAGTRLSVL.